The 8 T cell receptor beta chains in this list originate from one sample, sequenced in a study of lymphopenia after photon versus proton radiotherapy. Generated by immunoSEQ multiplex PCR, the TCRdb table keeps only in-frame clones and is missing some. The profile shows about 20,000 clones, 84% of them singletons. The specimen was peripheral blood, collected from a patient treated with photon-based radiotherapy. Receptors originate from a woman aged 45-65 years with pancreatic cancer.

This rearrangement joins TRBV6-5 to TRBJ2-3; the match to TRBD1 covers 8 bases. V was clipped by 6 bases and J by 4 bases; unmatched bases: 9. CDR1 and CDR2 from the germline V gene are MNHEY and SVGAGI. The CDR3 runs 15 residues. CDR3 DNA sequence: TGTGCCAGCAGCTTGACACCGACAGGGGCAGATACGCAGTATTTT. As protein: CASSLTPTGADTQYF.

V usage is TRBV29-1 and J usage is TRBJ2-4, with 7 nucleotides matching TRBD2. CDR1 is SQVTM, CDR2 ANQGSEA, per germline. The CDR3 has 13 amino acids. The V segment lost 2 bases and the J segment 7 bases; nucleotides outside the gene matches: 5. The CDR3, as DNA: TGCAGCGTTGAAAGACTAGCAGCTAACATTCAGTACTTC. Its protein is CSVERLAANIQYF. The full variable domain, with the rest looked up from reference TRBV29-1 and TRBJ2-4, is SAVISQKPSRDICQRGTSLTIQCQVDSQVTMMFWYRQQPGQSLTLIATANQGSEATYESGFVIDKFPISRPNLTFSTLTVSNMSPEDSSIYLCSVERLAANIQYFGAGTRLSVL.

The CDR3 nucleotides read TGTGCCAGCAGTTTATGGGCAGGGTCGGTGGGCAATCAGCCCCAGCATTTT. Protein product: CASSLWAGSVGNQPQHF. The chain recombines TRBV28 with TRBJ1-5, with a possible D match to TRBD1 (5 bases). Per the germline V gene, CDR1 is MDHEN and CDR2 is SYDVKM. Trimming stripped 0 bases from V and 2 bases from J, with 14 bases between. This CDR3 has 17 amino acids.

The chain couples TRBV2 to TRBJ1-2; maybe TRBD1 (5 bases). Germline V gives CDR1 SNHLY, CDR2 FYNNEI. V gave up 6 bases and J gave up 2 bases, with 13 bases separating them. CDR3 length equals 14 residues. Here the CDR3 DNA reads TGTGCCAGCAGCCCCAGTGGGGCCAACTATGGCTACACCTTC. This encodes CASSPSGANYGYTF.

The V gene is TRBV4-3, the J gene TRBJ2-1, with unresolved D. Trimming cost V 1 base and J 10 bases, with 11 bases left between them. CDR3 length: 13 residues. CDR1 is LGHNA and CDR2 is YSLEER in the germline V gene. Written as DNA, the CDR3 is TGCGCCAGCAGCCAAGCGCCTCTGACAGAGCAGTTCTTC. It specifies CASSQAPLTEQFF.

The chain employs TRBV27 and TRBJ2-1, with unresolved D. The CDR3 length is 13 residues. Trimming cost V 1 base and J 5 bases, with 6 bases left between them. CDR1 and CDR2 from the germline V gene are MNHEY and SMNVEV (reference sequence). CDR3 protein: CASSLFPHNEQFF. The CDR3 DNA is TGTGCCAGCAGTTTATTCCCCCACAATGAGCAGTTCTTC.

The sample holds a few counts of this clone. The chain employs TRBV6-5 and TRBJ1-3; D unresolved. V was clipped by 2 bases and J by 4 bases, with 9 bases between them. Germline values: CDR1 MNHEY, CDR2 SVGAGI. This CDR3 comprises 14 residues. CDR3 loop: CASSYRGPGNTIYF. The CDR3 DNA reads TGTGCCAGCAGTTACCGGGGTCCCGGAAACACCATATATTTT.

J is TRBJ1-5 and V is TRBV19; D gene ambiguous. V was clipped by 5 bases and J by 0 bases, with 11 bases between them. Germline loops: CDR1 LNHDA, CDR2 SQIVND (reference sequence). The CDR3 runs 15 residues. CDR3 protein: CASSSLDGSNQPQHF. CDR3 nucleotides: TGTGCCAGTAGTTCCTTGGACGGTAGCAATCAGCCCCAGCATTTT.